Following are 15 T cell receptor beta chains from one sample sequenced in a study of blood T cell repertoires in COVID-19. The assay was immunoSEQ multiplex PCR, and TCRdb's table has in-frame clones only and misses some. Seen here are 120,000 to 150,000 clones, more than 65% observed once, and the top ten hold about 8%. The sample was peripheral blood. These receptors all stem from a human donor in a cohort sampled during active COVID-19.

The chain is built from TRBV9 and TRBJ1-5, with 11 positions matching TRBD1. Germline CDR1 SGDLS, CDR2 YYNGEE. There are 15 residues in the CDR3. Trimming took 3 bases from V and 4 from J; bases not matched to a gene: 3. This CDR3 is CASSEGQGENQPQHF. The CDR3 DNA sequence: TGTGCCAGCAGCGAGGGACAGGGGGAAAATCAGCCCCAGCATTTT. Full variable domain (missing parts from reference TRBV9 and TRBJ1-5): DSGVTQTPKHLITATGQRVTLRCSPRSGDLSVYWYQQSLDQGLQFLIQYYNGEERAKGNILERFSAQQFPDLHSELNLSSLELGDSALYFCASSEGQGENQPQHFGDGTRLSIL.

The V call is TRBV5-1, the J call TRBJ1-6; possible D gene TRBD1, 6 bases. Per the germline V gene, CDR1 is SGHRS and CDR2 is YFSETQ. V was trimmed by 6 bases and J by 8 bases, leaving 15 bases between them. This CDR3 spans 14 amino acids. The CDR3 loop is CASTLQGTDSPLHF. The DNA for the CDR3 is TGCGCCAGCACACTGCAGGGGACCGATTCACCCCTCCACTTT.

This clone has just one count. The DNA for the CDR3 is TGTGCCAGCAGTTACTCGGGGGAGGGGAACTATGGCTACACCTTC. Translated: CASSYSGEGNYGYTF. The chain couples TRBV6-5 to TRBJ1-2; tentative D call: TRBD1 (5 bases). Trimming took 0 bases from V and 2 from J, leaving 10 bases between them. Germline loops: CDR1 MNHEY, CDR2 SVGAGI. The CDR3 is 15 amino acids.

This chain links TRBV5-1 with TRBJ2-5; a possible D gene is TRBD2 (5 bases). V gave up 3 bases and J gave up 5 bases, with 17 bases separating them. The length of the CDR3 is 15 residues. CDR1 and CDR2 (germline): SGHRS, YFSETQ. The CDR3, as DNA: TGCGCCAGCAGCTCCTCGGCTAGCCCTCCGGAGACCCAGTACTTC. Translated, it gives CASSSSASPPETQYF.

This chain links TRBV10-3 with TRBJ1-3; TRBD1 matches 7 bases. The CDR3 loop spans 15 amino acids. Germline V gene sequence: CDR1 ENHRY, CDR2 SYGVKD. The V gene end was trimmed by 0 bases and the J gene end by 4 bases; junction bases not matched to a gene: 3. The CDR3 sequence: CAISESRGPGNTIYF. Here the CDR3 DNA reads TGTGCCATCAGTGAGTCGAGGGGGCCCGGAAACACCATATATTTT.

This chain links TRBV3-1 (or the pseudogene TRBV3-2) with TRBJ2-3; TRBD1 matches at 7 bases. This CDR3 comprises 19 residues. The junction had 12 bases not matched to a gene; V was cut back by 0 bases and J by 0 bases. Germline CDR1 reads LGHDT; CDR2 reads YNNKEL (reference sequence). The CDR3 region is CASSQDRTGRRYSTDTQYF. For the CDR3, the DNA is TGTGCCAGCAGCCAAGATAGGACAGGACGAAGGTATAGCACAGATACGCAGTATTTT.

The genes are TRBV6-5 and TRBJ1-3; 7 bases are a match to TRBD1. V gave up 4 bases and J gave up 4 bases; unmatched junction bases: 10. Germline-derived CDR1 and CDR2 are MNHEY and SVGAGI. The CDR3 length is 16 residues. CDR3 residues: CASSWDTGASGNTIYF. CDR3 DNA: TGTGCCAGCAGTTGGGACACAGGGGCGTCCGGAAACACCATATATTTT.

V gene TRBV5-4 combines with J gene TRBJ2-3; 13 positions match TRBD2. Trimming cost V 4 bases and J 0 bases; bases outside gene matches: 5. The CDR3 contains 17 residues. Germline V gene sequence: CDR1 SGHNT, CDR2 YYREEE (reference sequence). DNA of the CDR3: TGTGCCAGCAGCCTAGGACTAGCGGGGGCCAGCACAGATACGCAGTATTTT. It encodes CASSLGLAGASTDTQYF.

This clone was detected only a few times. This sequence joins TRBV11-2 and TRBJ1-2; possibly TRBD1 for D (6 bases). Germline-derived CDR1 and CDR2 are SGHAT and FQNNGV. There are 16 residues in the CDR3. Trimming left V 0 bases short and J 2 bases short, with 13 bases between. CDR3 loop: CASSLDRNRVNYGYTF. As DNA, the CDR3 is TGTGCCAGCAGCTTAGATCGAAACAGGGTGAACTATGGCTACACCTTC.

This sequence joins TRBV3-1 (or the pseudogene TRBV3-2) and TRBJ1-2; no firm D call. The length of the CDR3 is 14 residues. Germline CDR1 is LGHDT and CDR2 is YNNKEL (reference sequence). V shed 1 base and J shed 8 bases, with 14 bases lying between them. The CDR3 nucleotides are TGTGCCAGCAGCCAAGGGGCGGGGATGGGCGGCTACACCTTC. Its translation: CASSQGAGMGGYTF.

J is TRBJ1-1 and V is TRBV7-3; D gene ambiguous. CDR1 and CDR2 (germline): SGHTA, FQGTGA. CDR3 length: 18 residues. Trimming removed 5 bases at V and 1 base at J, with 23 bases between. The CDR3, as DNA: TGTGCCAGCAGCCCTACAACCGGGATAAGGATCTGGAACACTGAAGCTTTCTTT. Amino acid sequence: CASSPTTGIRIWNTEAFF.

The genes are TRBV28 and TRBJ2-4, with D tentatively TRBD2 (7 bases). V dropped 2 bases and J dropped 7 bases, with 12 bases sitting between them. Germline V gene lookup returns CDR1 MDHEN and CDR2 SYDVKM. The CDR3 is 14 residues long. The CDR3 region is CASSLRGGRNIQYF. The CDR3 DNA follows: TGTGCCAGCAGTTTAAGGGGGGGCCGGAACATTCAGTACTTC. Together with reference TRBV28 and TRBJ2-4, the CDR3 gives the full variable domain: DVKVTQSSRYLVKRTGEKVFLECVQDMDHENMFWYRQDPGLGLRLIYFSYDVKMKEKGDIPEGYSVSREKKERFSLILESASTNQTSMYLCASSLRGGRNIQYFGAGTRLSVL.

This sequence joins TRBV7-2 and TRBJ2-1; no reliable D call. Between the trimmed V and J ends, which lost 1 base and 3 bases, there was a span of 7 bases. Germline V gives CDR1 SGHTA, CDR2 FQGNSA. There are 14 residues in the CDR3. The CDR3: CASSLEYNYNEQFF. Written as DNA, the CDR3 is TGTGCCAGCAGCTTAGAATACAACTACAATGAGCAGTTCTTC.

The table lists this clone with a count of one. This chain connects TRBV5-5 to TRBJ1-4; 7 bases agree with TRBD1. This CDR3 has 13 residues. Germline V gene data show CDR1 as SGHKS and CDR2 as YYEKEE (reference sequence). V was clipped by 4 bases and J by 8 bases; unmatched bases: 5. Written as DNA, the CDR3 is TGTGCCAGCAGCGCCGTAGGGGGCGAAAAACTGTTTTTT. Encoded protein: CASSAVGGEKLFF.

The rearrangement joins TRBV5-1 to TRBJ2-1, with 7 bases lining up with TRBD2. The CDR3 consists of 16 residues. The junction had 14 bases not matched to a gene; V was cut back by 6 bases and J by 5 bases. From germline, CDR1 is SGHRS and CDR2 YFSETQ. CDR3 amino acids: CASTVLGTKPHNEQFF. The CDR3 coding sequence is TGCGCCAGCACAGTTCTGGGGACTAAACCTCACAATGAGCAGTTCTTC.